These 5 T cell receptor beta chains originate from one sample sequenced in a study of T cell changes during pregnancy in multiple sclerosis. Data came from immunoSEQ multiplex PCR; TCRdb stores just in-frame clones and leaves some out. The sample yields approximately 40,000 clones, 88% seen once. Material: CD4+ T cells from peripheral blood mononuclear cells, obtained in the second trimester of pregnancy. These receptors were obtained from a female donor with multiple sclerosis, enrolled in a pregnancy study.

This clone was counted once. The rearrangement uses TRBV19 and TRBJ2-5; TRBD2 aligns across 7 bases. V was clipped by 5 bases and J by 1 base; unmatched bases: 7. Germline V gene lookup returns CDR1 LNHDA and CDR2 SQIVND (reference sequence). The CDR3 is 15 amino acids. In DNA, the CDR3 is TGTGCCAGTAGTCAACAGACTAGCCCCCAAGAGACCCAGTACTTC. Protein: CASSQQTSPQETQYF. The full variable domain, rest sourced from reference TRBV19 and TRBJ2-5, is DGGITQSPKYLFRKEGQNVTLSCEQNLNHDAMYWYRQDPGQGLRLIYYSQIVNDFQKGDIAEGYSVSREKKESFPLTVTSAQKNPTAFYLCASSQQTSPQETQYFGPGTRLLVL.

This chain links TRBV28 with TRBJ1-2; 8 bases agree with TRBD1. From germline, CDR1 is MDHEN and CDR2 SYDVKM. This CDR3 has 13 amino acids. J lost 8 bases, V lost 6 bases, and 8 bases had no gene match. Written as DNA, the CDR3 is TGTGCCAGCAGCTCGGGACAGGCGGGGGGCTACACCTTC. Residues: CASSSGQAGGYTF.

The CDR3 DNA is TGTGCCAGCAGTCCTGACAGGGTCTCCTACAATGAGCAGTTCTTC. It yields the protein CASSPDRVSYNEQFF. This chain links TRBV2 with TRBJ2-1, with 7 bases that match TRBD1. The CDR3 contains 15 residues. Losses at the gene ends were 5 bases for V and 0 bases for J; bases not matched to a gene: 4. CDR1 SNHLY and CDR2 FYNNEI come from the germline V gene.

This sequence joins TRBV6-1 and TRBJ1-2; possibly TRBD1 for D (5 bases). The CDR3 loop spans 13 amino acids. Germline V CDR1 and CDR2: MNHNS, SASEGT. The V and J ends lost 8 bases and 7 bases respectively, with 17 bases between them. CDR3 protein: CASDPVGGSGYTF. CDR3 coding DNA: TGTGCCAGCGACCCGGTGGGGGGTAGTGGCTACACCTTC.

The chain links TRBV19 to TRBJ2-2, with 11 bases matching TRBD2. Germline V lookup: CDR1 LNHDA, CDR2 SQIVND (reference sequence). Trimming removed 4 bases from V and 5 bases from J; junction bases left unmatched: 3. The CDR3 is 15 amino acids. The CDR3 loop reads CASSTLAGETGELFF. The CDR3 DNA reads TGTGCCAGTAGTACACTAGCGGGGGAAACCGGGGAGCTGTTTTTT.